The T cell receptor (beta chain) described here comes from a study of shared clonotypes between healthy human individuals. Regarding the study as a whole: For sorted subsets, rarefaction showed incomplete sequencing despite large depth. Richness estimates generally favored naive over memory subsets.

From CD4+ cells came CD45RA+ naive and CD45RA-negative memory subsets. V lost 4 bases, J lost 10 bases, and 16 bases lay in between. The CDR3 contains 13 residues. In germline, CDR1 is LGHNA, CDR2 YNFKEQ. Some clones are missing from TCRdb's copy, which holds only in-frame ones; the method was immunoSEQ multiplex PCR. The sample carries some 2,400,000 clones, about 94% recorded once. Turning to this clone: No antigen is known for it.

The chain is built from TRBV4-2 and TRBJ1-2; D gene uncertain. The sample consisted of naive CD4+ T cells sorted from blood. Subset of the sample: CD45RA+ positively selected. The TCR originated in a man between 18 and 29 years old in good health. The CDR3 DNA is TGTGCCAGCAGCCCCACGGACCCTGGTGACTACACCTTC. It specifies CASSPTDPGDYTF.